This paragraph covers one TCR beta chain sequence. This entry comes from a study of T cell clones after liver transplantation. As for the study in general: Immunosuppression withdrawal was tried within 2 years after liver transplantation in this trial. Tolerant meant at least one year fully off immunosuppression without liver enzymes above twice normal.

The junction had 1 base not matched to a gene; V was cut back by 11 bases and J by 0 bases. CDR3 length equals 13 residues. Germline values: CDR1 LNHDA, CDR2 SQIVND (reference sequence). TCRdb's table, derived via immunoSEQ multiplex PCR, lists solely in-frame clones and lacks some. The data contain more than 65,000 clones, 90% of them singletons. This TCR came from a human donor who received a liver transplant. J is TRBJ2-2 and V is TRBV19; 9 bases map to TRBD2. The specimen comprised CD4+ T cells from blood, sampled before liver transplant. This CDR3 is CAGLASNTGELFF. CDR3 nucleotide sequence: TGTGCCGGACTAGCGTCGAACACCGGGGAGCTGTTTTTT. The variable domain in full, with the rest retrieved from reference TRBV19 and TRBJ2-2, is DGGITQSPKYLFRKEGQNVTLSCEQNLNHDAMYWYRQDPGQGLRLIYYSQIVNDFQKGDIAEGYSVSREKKESFPLTVTSAQKNPTAFYLCAGLASNTGELFFGEGSRLTVL.